One and the same sample provided the 13 T cell receptor beta chains below, sequenced in a study of patients and donors after allogeneic stem cell transplantation. TCRdb reanalysed the RT-PCR reads using MiXCR and keeps one entry per CDR3 protein. This sample has about a million distinct CDR3 sequences, with approximately 18% found just once. Sequencing input: blood, either unsorted or a sorted T cell fraction (not recorded which). These receptors were taken from a human donor who was either an allogeneic HSCT recipient or a stem cell or donor lymphocyte infusion donor (not recorded which). It is not recorded whose cells these are; they may come from a transplant donor.

This chain joins TRBV2 and TRBJ2-1, with D perhaps matching TRBD2 (5 bases). Germline CDR1 reads SNHLY; CDR2 reads FYNNEI. This CDR3 spans 15 amino acids. Trimming took 3 bases from V and 8 from J, leaving 17 bases between them. CDR3 DNA: TGTGCCAGCAGTGAGGGGTTAGCGAGATTACATGAGCAGTTCTTC. Its translation is CASSEGLARLHEQFF.

The chain is built from TRBV5-1 and TRBJ2-7; a weak D match, TRBD1 (5 bases). There are 13 residues in the CDR3. V lost 0 bases, J lost 5 bases, and 9 bases lay in between. Per germline, CDR1 SGHRS and CDR2 YFSETQ. The CDR3 here is CASSLVWGDEQYF. CDR3 in DNA: TGCGCCAGCAGCTTGGTTTGGGGCGACGAGCAGTACTTC.

This clonotype has at least ten counts. The genes are TRBV12-3 or TRBV12-4 and TRBJ2-7; 10 bases fit TRBD1. With 6 bases clipped from V and 2 bases from J, the junction kept 7 bases outside the gene matches. The CDR3 is made up of 15 amino acids. The CDR3 bases are TGTGCCAGCAGCAGGGGACAGGGGACCCCCTACGAGCAGTACTTC. As protein: CASSRGQGTPYEQYF.

The sample holds a few counts of this clonotype. V gene TRBV24-1 combines with J gene TRBJ2-1; TRBD1 aligns across 7 bases. Germline V lookup: CDR1 KGHDR, CDR2 SFDVKD. After removal of 5 bases from V and 3 bases from J, the junction contained 6 bases not matched to a gene. CDR3 length: 15 amino acids. CDR3 residues: CATSVVSGGYNEQFF. For the CDR3, the DNA is TGTGCCACCAGTGTAGTGTCAGGGGGCTACAATGAGCAGTTCTTC.

This clonotype was observed a handful of times. The chain employs TRBV2 and TRBJ1-5; 7 bases align to TRBD1. This CDR3 region has 15 residues. The J segment lost 4 bases and the V segment lost 4 bases, leaving 7 bases of the junction unmatched. CDR1 and CDR2 (germline): SNHLY, FYNNEI. The CDR3 DNA reads TGTGCCAGCAGTGGTGACAGGGCCTCTAATCAGCCCCAGCATTTT. It codes for CASSGDRASNQPQHF.

The chain employs TRBV30 and TRBJ1-1; unclear D gene. Deletions cut 5 bases from V and 2 bases from J, with 6 bases between. This CDR3 has 11 residues. Germline values: CDR1 GTSNPN, CDR2 SVGIG (reference sequence). As DNA, the CDR3 is TGTGCCTGGGTATTTAACACTGAAGCTTTCTTT. Its protein is CAWVFNTEAFF.

The chain joins TRBV12-5 to TRBJ1-1; no clear D. The V gene lost 5 bases and the J gene lost 5 bases, with 18 bases spanning the gap. Looked up from germline, CDR1 is LGHNT and CDR2 is FRNRAP. The CDR3 is 15 amino acids. CDR3 region: CASGPGPASGTEAFF. The CDR3 DNA sequence: TGTGCTAGTGGTCCCGGTCCAGCTAGCGGGACTGAAGCTTTCTTT.

CDR3 loop: CASSHTTVNTEAFF. CDR3 DNA sequence: TGTGCCAGCAGCCATACGACCGTGAACACTGAAGCTTTCTTT. The rearrangement links TRBV12-3 or TRBV12-4 to TRBJ1-1; D is unclear. Trimming stripped 6 bases from V and 0 bases from J, with 11 bases between. The CDR3 runs to 14 residues.

This clonotype turned up a few times. This chain joins TRBV7-2 and TRBJ2-3, with D unclear. The germline V gene has CDR1 SGHTA and CDR2 FQGNSA. V lost 4 bases to trimming and J lost 5 bases, with 10 bases between them. This CDR3 spans 13 amino acids. CDR3 coding DNA: TGTGCCAGCAGCTCAGGTGGTCAAGATACGCAGTATTTT. Translating it yields CASSSGGQDTQYF.

This chain uses TRBV24-1 with TRBJ2-7; 7 nucleotides line up with TRBD1. With 3 bases clipped from V and 6 bases from J, the junction kept 13 bases outside the gene matches. CDR3 length: 16 residues. Per germline, CDR1 KGHDR and CDR2 SFDVKD. The CDR3 spells CATSDEPTSGTVEQYF. The CDR3 DNA reads as TGTGCCACCAGTGATGAACCGACTTCGGGGACAGTCGAGCAGTACTTC.

This clonotype was seen a handful of times. This chain connects TRBV20-1 to TRBJ2-3; weak D call: TRBD2 (6 bases). CDR1 and CDR2 from the germline V gene are DFQATT and SNEGSKA (reference sequence). V dropped 6 bases and J dropped 0 bases, with 19 bases sitting between them. The CDR3 has 16 amino acids. The CDR3 nucleotides are TGCAGTGCACCCCGGGACTCTTTCTCTAGCACAGATACGCAGTATTTT. The encoded protein is CSAPRDSFSSTDTQYF.

The gene calls are TRBV5-6 and TRBJ1-1; TRBD1 matches 8 bases. V lost 4 bases to trimming and J lost 2 bases; unmatched junction nucleotides: 7. The CDR3 has 15 amino acids. From germline, CDR1 is SGHDT and CDR2 YYEEEE. The CDR3 DNA reads TGTGCCAGCAGCGGGGTAGACAGGGGAAACACTGAAGCTTTCTTT. It translates to CASSGVDRGNTEAFF. Full variable domain (missing parts from reference TRBV5-6 and TRBJ1-1): DAGVTQSPTHLIKTRGQQVTLRCSPKSGHDTVSWYQQALGQGPQFIFQYYEEEERQRGNFPDRFSGHQFPNYSSELNVNALLLGDSALYLCASSGVDRGNTEAFFGQGTRLTVV.

This clonotype has a handful of counts. J is TRBJ2-2 and V is TRBV10-3; 7 bases align to TRBD1. This CDR3 is built from 15 residues. Per the germline V gene, CDR1 is ENHRY and CDR2 is SYGVKD. Losses at the gene ends were 6 bases for V and 3 bases for J; bases not matched to a gene: 7. The CDR3 DNA is TGTGCCATCAGGGAGACAGGGTCGGACACCGGGGAGCTGTTTTTT. This codes for CAIRETGSDTGELFF.